In its sample, the clone carrying this T cell receptor (beta chain) was seen a few times. The sample is drawn from a study of glioma-infiltrating T cells. Study background: Presurgical dexamethasone in glioma patients lasted six or fewer days. Blood libraries targeted roughly 4- to 10-fold coverage of 750,000 to 1,000,000 T cells.

Using RNA template, CDR3s of TCR alpha and beta were amplified with iRepertoire arm-PCR. TCRdb redid the calling of the multiplex PCR reads with MiXCR, one entry per CDR3 protein. The data show about 410,000 distinct CDR3 sequences, with roughly 41% seen just once and more than 10% held by the top ten. The CDR3 totals 17 residues. The ends were cut back, 7 bases at V and 9 bases at J, with 28 bases in the middle. Germline CDR1 reads LNHDA; CDR2 reads SQIVND (reference sequence). Sequenced input: glioma tissue, nonneoplastic brain tissue, or PBMCs (not recorded which). The chain has TRBV19 and TRBJ1-5; no reliable D call. The clonotype originates from a human donor with low-grade glioma or glioblastoma, undergoing nonglioma brain surgery, or in good health (not recorded which). The CDR3 spells CASTTNPGENLEWPQHF. The CDR3 coding sequence is TGTGCCAGTACCACCAACCCCGGGGAGAATCTGGAGTGGCCCCAGCATTTT.